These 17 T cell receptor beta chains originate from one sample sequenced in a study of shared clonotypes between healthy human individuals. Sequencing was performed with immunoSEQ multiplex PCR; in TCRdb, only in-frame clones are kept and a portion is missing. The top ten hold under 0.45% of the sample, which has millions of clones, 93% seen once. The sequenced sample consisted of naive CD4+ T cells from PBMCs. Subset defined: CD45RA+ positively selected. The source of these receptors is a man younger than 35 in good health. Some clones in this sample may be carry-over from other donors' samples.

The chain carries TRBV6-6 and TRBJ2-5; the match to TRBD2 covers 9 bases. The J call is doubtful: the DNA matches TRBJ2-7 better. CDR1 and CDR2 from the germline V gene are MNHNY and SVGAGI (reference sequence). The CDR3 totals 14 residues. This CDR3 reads CASSLAGARYEQYF. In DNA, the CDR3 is TGTGCCAGCAGTTTAGCGGGAGCTAGGTACGAGCAGTACTTC.

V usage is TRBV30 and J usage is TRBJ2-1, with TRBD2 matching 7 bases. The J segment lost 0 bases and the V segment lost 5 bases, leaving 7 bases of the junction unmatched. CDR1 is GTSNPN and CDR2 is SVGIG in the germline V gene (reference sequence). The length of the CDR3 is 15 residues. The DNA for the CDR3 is TGTGCCTGGGCCCTTGGCGGGAGCTCCTACAATGAGCAGTTCTTC. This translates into CAWALGGSSYNEQFF.

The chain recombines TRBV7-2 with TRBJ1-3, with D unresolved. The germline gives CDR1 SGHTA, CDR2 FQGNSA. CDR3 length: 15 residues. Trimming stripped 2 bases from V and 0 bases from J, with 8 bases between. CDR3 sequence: CASSLYSHSGNTIYF. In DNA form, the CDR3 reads TGTGCCAGCAGCTTATACAGTCACTCTGGAAACACCATATATTTT.

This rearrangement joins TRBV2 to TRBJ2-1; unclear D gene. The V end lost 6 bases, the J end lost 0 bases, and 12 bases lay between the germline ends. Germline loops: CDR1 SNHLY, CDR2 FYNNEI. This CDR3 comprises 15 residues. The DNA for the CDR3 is TGTGCCAGCAGCTCCACTATCAACTCCTACAATGAGCAGTTCTTC. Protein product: CASSSTINSYNEQFF.

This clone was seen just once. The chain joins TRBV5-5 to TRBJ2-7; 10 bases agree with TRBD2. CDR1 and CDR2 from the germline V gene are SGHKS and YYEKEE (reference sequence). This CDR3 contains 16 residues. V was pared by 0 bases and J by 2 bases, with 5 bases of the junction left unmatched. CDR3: CASSLEWLAGAYEQYF. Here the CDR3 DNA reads TGTGCCAGCAGCTTGGAGTGGCTAGCGGGAGCCTACGAGCAGTACTTC. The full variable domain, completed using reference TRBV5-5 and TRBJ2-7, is DAGVTQSPTHLIKTRGQQVTLRCSPISGHKSVSWYQQVLGQGPQFIFQYYEKEERGRGNFPDRFSARQFPNYSSELNVNALLLGDSALYLCASSLEWLAGAYEQYFGPGTRLTVT.

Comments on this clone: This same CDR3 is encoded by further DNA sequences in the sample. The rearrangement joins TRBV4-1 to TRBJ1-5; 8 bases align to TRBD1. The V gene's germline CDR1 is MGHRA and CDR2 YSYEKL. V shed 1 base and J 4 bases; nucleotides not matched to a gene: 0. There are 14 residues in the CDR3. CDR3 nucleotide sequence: TGCGCCAGCAGCCAAGGACAGGGGAATCAGCCCCAGCATTTT. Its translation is CASSQGQGNQPQHF.

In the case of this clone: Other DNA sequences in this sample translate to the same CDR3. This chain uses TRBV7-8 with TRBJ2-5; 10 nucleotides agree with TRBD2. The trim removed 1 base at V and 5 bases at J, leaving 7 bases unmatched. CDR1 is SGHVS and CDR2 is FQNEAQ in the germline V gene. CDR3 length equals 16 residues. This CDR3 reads CASSLGLAGVGETQYF. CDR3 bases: TGTGCCAGCAGCTTAGGCCTAGCGGGAGTCGGGGAGACCCAGTACTTC.

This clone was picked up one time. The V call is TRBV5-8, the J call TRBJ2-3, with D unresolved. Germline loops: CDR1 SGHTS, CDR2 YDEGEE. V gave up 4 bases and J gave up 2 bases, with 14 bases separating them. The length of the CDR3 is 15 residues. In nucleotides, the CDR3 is TGTGCCAGCAGCCCGGGTGACCTAAACACAGATACGCAGTATTTT. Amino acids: CASSPGDLNTDTQYF.

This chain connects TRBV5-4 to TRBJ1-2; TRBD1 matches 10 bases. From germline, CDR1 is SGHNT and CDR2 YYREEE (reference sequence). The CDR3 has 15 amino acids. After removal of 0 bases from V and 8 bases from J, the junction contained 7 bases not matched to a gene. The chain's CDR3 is CASSLDDRGRRGYTF. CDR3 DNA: TGTGCCAGCAGCTTGGATGACAGGGGGCGCCGGGGCTACACCTTC.

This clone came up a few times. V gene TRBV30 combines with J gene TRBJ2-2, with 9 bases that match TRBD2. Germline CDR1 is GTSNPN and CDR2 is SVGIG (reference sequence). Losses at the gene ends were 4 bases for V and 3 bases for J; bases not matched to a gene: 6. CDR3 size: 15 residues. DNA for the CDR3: TGTGCCTGGAAAAAGCGGGAGGTCTACACCGGGGAGCTGTTTTTT. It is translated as CAWKKREVYTGELFF.

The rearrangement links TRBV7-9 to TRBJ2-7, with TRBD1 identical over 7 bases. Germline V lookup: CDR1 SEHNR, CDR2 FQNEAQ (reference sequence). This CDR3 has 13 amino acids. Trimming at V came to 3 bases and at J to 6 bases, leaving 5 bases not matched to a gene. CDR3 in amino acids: CASSFAQGSEQYF. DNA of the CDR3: TGTGCCAGCAGCTTCGCACAGGGGAGCGAGCAGTACTTC.

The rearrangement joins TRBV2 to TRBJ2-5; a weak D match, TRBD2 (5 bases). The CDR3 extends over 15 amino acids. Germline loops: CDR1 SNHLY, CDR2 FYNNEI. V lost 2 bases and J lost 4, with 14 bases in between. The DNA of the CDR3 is TGTGCCAGCAGTGAATTATTCGGCCGGGGAGAGACCCAGTACTTC. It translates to CASSELFGRGETQYF.

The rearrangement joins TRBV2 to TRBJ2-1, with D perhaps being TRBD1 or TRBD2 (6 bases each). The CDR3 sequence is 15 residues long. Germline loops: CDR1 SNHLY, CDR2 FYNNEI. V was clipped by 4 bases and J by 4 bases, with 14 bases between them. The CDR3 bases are TGTGCCAGCAGTGCAGGGGAGGAGGGGTACAATGAGCAGTTCTTC. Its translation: CASSAGEEGYNEQFF.

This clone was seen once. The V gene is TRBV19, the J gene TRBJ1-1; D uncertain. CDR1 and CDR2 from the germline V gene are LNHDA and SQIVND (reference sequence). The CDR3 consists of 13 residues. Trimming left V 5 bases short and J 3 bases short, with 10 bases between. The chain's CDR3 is CASSPGRDTEAFF. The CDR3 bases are TGTGCCAGTAGTCCTGGACGGGACACTGAAGCTTTCTTT.

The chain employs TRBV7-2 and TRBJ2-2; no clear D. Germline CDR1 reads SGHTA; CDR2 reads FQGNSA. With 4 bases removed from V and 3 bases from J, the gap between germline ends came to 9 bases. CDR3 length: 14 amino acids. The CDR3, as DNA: TGTGCCAGCAGCTCCCGGAGCCACACCGGGGAGCTGTTTTTT. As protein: CASSSRSHTGELFF.

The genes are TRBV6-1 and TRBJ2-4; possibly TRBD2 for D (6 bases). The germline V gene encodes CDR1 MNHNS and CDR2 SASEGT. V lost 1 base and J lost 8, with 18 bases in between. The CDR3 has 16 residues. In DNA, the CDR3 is TGTGCCAGCAGTGAAGGTTCCCTGGGAGGTGGGGACATTCAGTACTTC. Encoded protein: CASSEGSLGGGDIQYF.

The CDR3 bases are TGTGCCAGCAGCTCGGGACTGGTGGACACCGGGGAGCTGTTTTTT. Translated: CASSSGLVDTGELFF. The V gene is TRBV5-4, the J gene TRBJ2-2, with a tentative D call TRBD2 (6 bases). The CDR3 is 15 residues long. Germline-derived CDR1 and CDR2 are SGHNT and YYREEE (reference sequence). V shed 3 bases and J shed 3 bases, with 12 bases lying between them.